This TCR beta chain was sequenced during a study of OX40 agonist ivuxolimab in advanced cancers. Points from the study as a whole: At doses 0.1 to 3.0 mg/kg, CD4+ and CD8+ clones expanded.

Regarding this clone: The antigen is not known.

In germline, CDR1 is MNHEY, CDR2 SMNVEV (reference sequence). The CDR3 is made up of 15 amino acids. V lost 0 bases to trimming and J lost 2 bases, with 10 bases between them. Clones were read by immunoSEQ multiplex PCR, and TCRdb kept only the in-frame ones, dropping some. The data show roughly 80,000 clones, about 93% seen once. Any history of autoimmune disease or systemic immunosuppression disqualified patients. The material was CD4+ or CD8+ T cells sorted from blood, obtained in a trial of the OX40 agonist ivuxolimab. The V and J genes are TRBV27 and TRBJ2-5, with D possibly being TRBD1 (6 bases). The TCR sequence derives from an adult with an advanced solid tumor such as melanoma, head and neck, liver or kidney cancer. The CDR3 DNA is TGTGCCAGCAGTTTATCGAGGACAGCTCAAGAGACCCAGTACTTC. It codes for CASSLSRTAQETQYF.